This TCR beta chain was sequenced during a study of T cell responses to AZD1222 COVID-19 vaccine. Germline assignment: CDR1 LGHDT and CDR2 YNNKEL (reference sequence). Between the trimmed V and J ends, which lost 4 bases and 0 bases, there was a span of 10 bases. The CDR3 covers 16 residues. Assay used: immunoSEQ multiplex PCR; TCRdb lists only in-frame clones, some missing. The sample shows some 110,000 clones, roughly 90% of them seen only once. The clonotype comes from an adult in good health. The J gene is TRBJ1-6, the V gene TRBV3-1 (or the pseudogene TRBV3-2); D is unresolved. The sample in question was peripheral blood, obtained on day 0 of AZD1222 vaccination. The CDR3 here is CASSLYRGSYNSPLHF. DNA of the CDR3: TGTGCCAGCAGCCTGTACCGTGGCTCCTATAATTCACCCCTCCACTTT.